This T cell receptor beta chain is from a study of T-cell memory formation after mild COVID-19. General study points: Among clones peaking at day 37 in the second wave, SARS-CoV-2 specificity remained unconfirmed. Contracting CD4+ clones sat mainly in CM and EM; CD8+ in EMRA. Balance between CD4 and CD8 was seen in clones contracting day 15 to 85, and a CD4+ lean was seen in later expanders.

This clonotype was seen only once. Its antigen is unknown. 5'RACE with constant-segment primers yielded barcoded, UMI-tagged TCR alpha and TCR beta cDNA libraries. TCRdb independently ran MiXCR on the 5' RACE reads; one entry per CDR3 protein. This sample carries about 560,000 distinct CDR3 sequences, less than 25% of them seen once, and the ten largest clones take roughly 8.1%. Germline assignment: CDR1 SEHNR and CDR2 FQNEAQ (reference sequence). Trimming stripped 4 bases from V and 2 bases from J, with 15 bases between. The CDR3 has 16 residues. Specimen: PBMCs or a T cell subset sorted from them (not recorded which). J is TRBJ1-5 and V is TRBV7-9; D remains unclear. This TCR derives from an adult woman who had mild COVID-19 (a few samples of this study predate the infection). Cell type and time point are not known. CDR3 DNA sequence: TGTGCCAGCAGCTCCGCCTGGGCCGGACGCAATCAGCCCCAGCATTTT. Translated, it gives CASSSAWAGRNQPQHF.